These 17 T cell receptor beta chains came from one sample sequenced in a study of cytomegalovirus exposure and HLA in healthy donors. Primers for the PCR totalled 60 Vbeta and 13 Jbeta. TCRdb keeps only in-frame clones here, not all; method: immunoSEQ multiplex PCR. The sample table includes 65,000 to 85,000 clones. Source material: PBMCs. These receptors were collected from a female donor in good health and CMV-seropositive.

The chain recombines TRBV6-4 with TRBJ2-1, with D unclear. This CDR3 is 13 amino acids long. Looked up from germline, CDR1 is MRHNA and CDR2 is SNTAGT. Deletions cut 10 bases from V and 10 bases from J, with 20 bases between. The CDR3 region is CATASVSSREQFF. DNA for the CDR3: TGTGCCACCGCCTCGGTGAGTTCGCGGGAGCAGTTCTTC.

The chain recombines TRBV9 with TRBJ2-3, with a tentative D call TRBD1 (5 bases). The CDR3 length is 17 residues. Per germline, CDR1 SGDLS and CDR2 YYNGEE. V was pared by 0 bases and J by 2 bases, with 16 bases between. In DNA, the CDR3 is TGTGCCAGCAGCGTAGGCGCAGGGCCGCGATACACAGATACGCAGTATTTT. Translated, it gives CASSVGAGPRYTDTQYF.

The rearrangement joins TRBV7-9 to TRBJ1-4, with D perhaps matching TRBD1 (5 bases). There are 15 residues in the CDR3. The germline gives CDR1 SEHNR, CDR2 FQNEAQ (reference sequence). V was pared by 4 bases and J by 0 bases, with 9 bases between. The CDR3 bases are TGTGCCAGCAGCTCTGGGGGGACAACTAATGAAAAACTGTTTTTT. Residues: CASSSGGTTNEKLFF.

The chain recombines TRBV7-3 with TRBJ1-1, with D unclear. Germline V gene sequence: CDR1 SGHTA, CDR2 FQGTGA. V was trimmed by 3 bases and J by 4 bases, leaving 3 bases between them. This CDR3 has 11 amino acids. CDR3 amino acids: CASSFGTEAFF. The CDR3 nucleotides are TGTGCCAGCAGCTTCGGCACTGAAGCTTTCTTT. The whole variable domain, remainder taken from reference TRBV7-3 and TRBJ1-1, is GAGVSQTPSNKVTEKGKYVELRCDPISGHTALYWYRQSLGQGPEFLIYFQGTGAADDSGLPNDRFFAVRPEGSVSTLKIQRTERGDSAVYLCASSFGTEAFFGQGTRLTVV.

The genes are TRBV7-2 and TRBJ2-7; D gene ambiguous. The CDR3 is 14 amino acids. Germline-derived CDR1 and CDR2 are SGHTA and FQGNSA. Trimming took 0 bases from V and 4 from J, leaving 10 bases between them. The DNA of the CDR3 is TGTGCCAGCAGCTTAGCGGTATGGGCATACGAGCAGTACTTC. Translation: CASSLAVWAYEQYF.

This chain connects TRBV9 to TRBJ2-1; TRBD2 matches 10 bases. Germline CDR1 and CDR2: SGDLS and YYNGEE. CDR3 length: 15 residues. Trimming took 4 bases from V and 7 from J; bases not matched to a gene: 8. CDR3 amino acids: CASSPSSGGGNEQFF. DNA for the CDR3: TGTGCCAGCAGCCCGTCTAGCGGGGGAGGGAATGAGCAGTTCTTC.

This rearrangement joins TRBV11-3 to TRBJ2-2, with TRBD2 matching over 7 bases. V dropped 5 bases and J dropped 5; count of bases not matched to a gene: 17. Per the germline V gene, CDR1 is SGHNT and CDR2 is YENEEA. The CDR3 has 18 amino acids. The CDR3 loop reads CASSVRRAGVSWTGELFF. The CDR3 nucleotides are TGTGCCAGCAGCGTCCGGAGGGCGGGAGTTAGTTGGACCGGGGAGCTGTTTTTT. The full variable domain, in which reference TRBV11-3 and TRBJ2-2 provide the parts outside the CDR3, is EAGVVQSPRYKIIEKKQPVAFWCNPISGHNTLYWYLQNLGQGPELLIRYENEEAVDDSQLPKDRFSAERLKGVDSTLKIQPAELGDSAVYLCASSVRRAGVSWTGELFFGEGSRLTVL.

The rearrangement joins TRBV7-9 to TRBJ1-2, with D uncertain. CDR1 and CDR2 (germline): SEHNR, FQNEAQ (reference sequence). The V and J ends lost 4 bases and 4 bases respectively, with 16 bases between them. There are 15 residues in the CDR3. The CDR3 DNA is TGTGCCAGCAGCTCATCGACAACGACCGTCTATGGCTACACCTTC. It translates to CASSSSTTTVYGYTF. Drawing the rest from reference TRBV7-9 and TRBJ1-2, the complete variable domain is DTGVSQNPRHKITKRGQNVTFRCDPISEHNRLYWYRQTLGQGPEFLTYFQNEAQLEKSRLLSDRFSAERPKGSFSTLEIQRTEQGDSAMYLCASSSSTTTVYGYTFGSGTRLTVV.

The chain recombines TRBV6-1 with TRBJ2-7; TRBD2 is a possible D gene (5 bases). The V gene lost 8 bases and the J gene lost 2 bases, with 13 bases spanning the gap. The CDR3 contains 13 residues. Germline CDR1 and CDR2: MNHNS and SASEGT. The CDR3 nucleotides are TGTGCCAGCGGGTGGACTGCTCCCTACGAGCAGTACTTC. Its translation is CASGWTAPYEQYF.

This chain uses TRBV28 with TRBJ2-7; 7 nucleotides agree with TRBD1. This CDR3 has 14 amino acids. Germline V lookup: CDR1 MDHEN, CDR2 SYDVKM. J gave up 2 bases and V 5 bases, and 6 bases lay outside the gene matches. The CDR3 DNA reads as TGTGCCAGCAGTACCGGGACAGCAGCCTACGAGCAGTACTTC. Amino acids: CASSTGTAAYEQYF. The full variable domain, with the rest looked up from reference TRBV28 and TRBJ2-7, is DVKVTQSSRYLVKRTGEKVFLECVQDMDHENMFWYRQDPGLGLRLIYFSYDVKMKEKGDIPEGYSVSREKKERFSLILESASTNQTSMYLCASSTGTAAYEQYFGPGTRLTVT.

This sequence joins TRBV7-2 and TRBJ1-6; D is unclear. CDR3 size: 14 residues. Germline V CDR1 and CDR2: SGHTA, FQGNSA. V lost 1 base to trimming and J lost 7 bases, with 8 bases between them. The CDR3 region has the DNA TGTGCCAGCAGCTTAGGTTTTCAAAATTCACCCCTCCACTTT. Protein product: CASSLGFQNSPLHF.

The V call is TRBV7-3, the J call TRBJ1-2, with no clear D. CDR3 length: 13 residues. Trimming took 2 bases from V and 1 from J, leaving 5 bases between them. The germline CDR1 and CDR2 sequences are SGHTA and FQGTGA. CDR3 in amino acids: CASSLEDNYGYTF. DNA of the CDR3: TGTGCCAGCAGCTTAGAGGATAACTATGGCTACACCTTC.

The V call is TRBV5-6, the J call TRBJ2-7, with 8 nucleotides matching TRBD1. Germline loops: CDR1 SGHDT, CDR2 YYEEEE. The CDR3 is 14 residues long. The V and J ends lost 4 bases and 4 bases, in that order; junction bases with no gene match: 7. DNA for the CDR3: TGTGCCAGCAGCCCGAAGGACAGGGAGTACGAGCAGTACTTC. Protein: CASSPKDREYEQYF.

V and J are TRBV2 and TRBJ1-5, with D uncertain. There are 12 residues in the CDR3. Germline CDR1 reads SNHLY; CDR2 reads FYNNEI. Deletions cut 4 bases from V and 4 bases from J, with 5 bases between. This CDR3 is CASSGANQPQHF. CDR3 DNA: TGTGCCAGCAGTGGGGCTAATCAGCCCCAGCATTTT.

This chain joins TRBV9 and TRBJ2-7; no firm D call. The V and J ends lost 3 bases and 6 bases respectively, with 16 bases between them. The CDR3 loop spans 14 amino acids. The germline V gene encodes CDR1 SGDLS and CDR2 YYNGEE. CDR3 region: CASSGANSGREQYF. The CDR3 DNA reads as TGTGCCAGCAGCGGAGCTAATTCGGGTCGCGAGCAGTACTTC.

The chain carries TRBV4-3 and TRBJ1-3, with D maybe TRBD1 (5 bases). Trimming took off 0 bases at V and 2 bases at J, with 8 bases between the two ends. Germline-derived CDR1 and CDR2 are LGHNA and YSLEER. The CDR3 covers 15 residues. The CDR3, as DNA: TGCGCCAGCAGCCAAGACAGGGCTACTGGAAACACCATATATTTT. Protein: CASSQDRATGNTIYF.

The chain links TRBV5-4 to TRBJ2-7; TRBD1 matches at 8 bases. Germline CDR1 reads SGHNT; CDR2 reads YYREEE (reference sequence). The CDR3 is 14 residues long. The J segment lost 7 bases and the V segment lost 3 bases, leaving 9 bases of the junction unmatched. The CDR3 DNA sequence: TGTGCCAGCAGCTCCGACAGGGGAAAATATGAGCAGTACTTC. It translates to CASSSDRGKYEQYF.